The clone carrying this TCR beta chain has only a few counts. Its antigen is unknown. Primers included in the PCR were 60 Vbeta and 13 Jbeta primers. Sequencing used immunoSEQ multiplex PCR; TCRdb keeps in-frame clones, though not all of them. The data contain about 63,000 clones, around 80% of them seen just once; the ten biggest clones take up just under 3%. The donors were healthy bone marrow donors. This specimen comes from a study of cytomegalovirus exposure and HLA in healthy donors. Study-level background: The Caucasian-associated ancestry cluster contained 81% of the approximately 390 genotyped donors. Study results and caveats: Reported performance of the classifier showed diagnosis of cytomegalovirus status with high specificity and sensitivity. TCR beta V segments were, for the most part, productive about 87% or about 30% of the time in an earlier analysis.

The CDR3 consists of 15 residues. Looked up from germline, CDR1 is LGHNA and CDR2 is YNFKEQ. The ends were cut back, 0 bases at V and 8 bases at J, with 16 bases in the middle. V usage is TRBV4-2 and J usage is TRBJ1-2; D gene ambiguous. The TCR sequence derives from a woman aged 25-40 years in good health and CMV-seronegative. The sequenced sample consisted of PBMCs. The CDR3 coding sequence is TGTGCCAGCAGCCAAGATACCGGCGGGAGAGACGGCTACACCTTC. Protein sequence: CASSQDTGGRDGYTF.